These 9 T cell receptor beta chains were sequenced from one sample in a study of response to subunit inactivated influenza vaccine. TCRdb ran MiXCR on the RT-PCR reads and lists one entry per CDR3 protein. The table includes 500,000 to 550,000 distinct CDR3 sequences, approximately 7.3% detected once. The sample here was PBMCs from blood, taken roughly 24 months after vaccination. These receptors were taken from a man aged 45-69 years who received an inactivated influenza vaccine.

This clonotype was seen many times. The V call is TRBV27, the J call TRBJ2-1; TRBD2 matches at 7 bases. The CDR3 is made up of 13 amino acids. After removal of 6 bases from V and 2 bases from J, the junction contained 1 base not matched to a gene. Germline CDR1 and CDR2: MNHEY and SMNVEV (reference sequence). This CDR3 reads CASRGLAYNEQFF. Here the CDR3 DNA reads TGTGCCAGCAGAGGACTAGCCTACAATGAGCAGTTCTTC.

In this sample, this clonotype turned up a few times. The chain recombines TRBV3-1 with TRBJ1-4; no clear D gene. V lost 3 bases and J 3 bases, leaving 8 bases between the germline ends. This CDR3 region has 14 residues. Germline V gene lookup returns CDR1 LGHDT and CDR2 YNNKEL (reference sequence). This CDR3 is CASSQWQANEKLFF. The CDR3 nucleotides are TGTGCCAGCAGCCAGTGGCAGGCTAATGAAAAACTGTTTTTT. Filled out from reference TRBV3-1 and TRBJ1-4, the complete variable domain reads DTAVSQTPKYLVTQMGNDKSIKCEQNLGHDTMYWYKQDSKKFLKIMFSYNNKELIINETVPNRFSPKSPDKAHLNLHINSLELGDSAVYFCASSQWQANEKLFFGSGTQLSVL.

CDR3 DNA sequence: TGTGCCAGCAGTCCGCGGACCAGGGACACTGAAGCTTTCTTT. The encoded protein is CASSPRTRDTEAFF. The chain joins TRBV6-2 or TRBV6-3 to TRBJ1-1, with a possible D match to TRBD1 (5 bases). The V gene's germline CDR1 is MNHEY and CDR2 SVGEGT. The CDR3 has 14 amino acids. The V and J ends lost 5 bases and 3 bases respectively, with 13 bases between them.

CDR3 DNA sequence: TGCGCCAGCAGCCCTACTAGCGGGGGGGCTGGAGAGACCCAGTACTTC. This codes for CASSPTSGGAGETQYF. The chain employs TRBV4-3 and TRBJ2-5; 13 bases map to TRBD2. CDR1 is LGHNA, CDR2 YSLEER, per germline. The CDR3 spans 16 residues. J lost 4 bases, V lost 4 bases, and 6 bases had no gene match.

V and J are TRBV2 and TRBJ2-7; 15 bases line up with TRBD2. J was trimmed by 1 base and V by 6 bases; bases with no gene match: 7. CDR3 length equals 17 residues. Germline V gene data show CDR1 as SNHLY and CDR2 as FYNNEI. Here the CDR3 DNA reads TGTGCCAGCAGATCCGGGACTAGCGGGAGGAATTCCTACGAGCAGTACTTC. It specifies CASRSGTSGRNSYEQYF. Using reference TRBV2 and TRBJ2-7 for the parts outside the CDR3, the full variable domain is EPEVTQTPSHQVTQMGQEVILRCVPISNHLYFYWYRQILGQKVEFLVSFYNNEISEKSEIFDDQFSVERPDGSNFTLKIRSTKLEDSAMYFCASRSGTSGRNSYEQYFGPGTRLTVT.

This clonotype has ten or more counts. This rearrangement joins TRBV9 to TRBJ1-4, with D uncertain. The CDR3 contains 12 residues. Looked up from germline, CDR1 is SGDLS and CDR2 is YYNGEE. Trimming cost V 3 bases and J 7 bases, with 7 bases left between them. Here the CDR3 reads CASSGSSEKLFF. The CDR3 nucleotides are TGTGCCAGCAGCGGGAGTAGTGAAAAACTGTTTTTT. Variable domain in full (rest from reference TRBV9 and TRBJ1-4): DSGVTQTPKHLITATGQRVTLRCSPRSGDLSVYWYQQSLDQGLQFLIQYYNGEERAKGNILERFSAQQFPDLHSELNLSSLELGDSALYFCASSGSSEKLFFGSGTQLSVL.

This clonotype has ten or more counts. The chain carries TRBV20-1 and TRBJ2-7; TRBD2 is a possible D gene (5 bases). Germline V gene data show CDR1 as DFQATT and CDR2 as SNEGSKA (reference sequence). V was cut by 0 bases and J by 3 bases, with 12 bases left in between. This CDR3 region has 14 residues. DNA of the CDR3: TGCAGTGCTAGAGAAGGACGGACTTTCTACGAGCAGTACTTC. Protein: CSAREGRTFYEQYF.

The chain employs TRBV4-2 and TRBJ1-2; 8 bases map to TRBD1. The CDR3 extends over 16 amino acids. Germline V gene lookup returns CDR1 LGHNA and CDR2 YNFKEQ. The V gene end was trimmed by 4 bases and the J gene end by 2 bases; junction bases not matched to a gene: 9. CDR3 nucleotide sequence: TGTGCCAGCAGCCCATCCTCCGGGACAGGAAACTATGGCTACACCTTC. It specifies CASSPSSGTGNYGYTF.

V is TRBV20-1 and J is TRBJ1-2, with no clear D. The V gene lost 2 bases and the J gene lost 4 bases, with 11 bases spanning the gap. The CDR3 spans 13 residues. Germline V gene sequence: CDR1 DFQATT, CDR2 SNEGSKA (reference sequence). CDR3 sequence: CSARNTAIYGYTF. The CDR3, as DNA: TGCAGTGCTAGAAACACAGCTATCTATGGCTACACCTTC.